Listed here are 13 T cell receptor beta chains from one sample, sequenced in a study of long-term antiretroviral therapy in people with HIV. The libraries were made with immunoSEQ v3.0 at survey level. Profiling relied on immunoSEQ multiplex PCR, and the TCRdb table lists in-frame clones only, not all of them. The table records 30,000 to 40,000 clones, around nine tenths of them present only once. The source material was unsorted PBMCs, sampled 1.1 years after starting antiretroviral therapy. The source of these receptors is a man between 18 and 29 years old with HIV.

This chain links TRBV5-4 with TRBJ1-1, with D perhaps matching TRBD1 (6 bases). Trimming cost V 4 bases and J 3 bases, with 19 bases left between them. This CDR3 spans 16 amino acids. Germline V CDR1 and CDR2: SGHNT, YYREEE (reference sequence). The CDR3 spells CASSLRGGGLDTEAFF. CDR3 bases: TGTGCCAGCAGCCTCAGAGGGGGGGGATTGGACACTGAAGCTTTCTTT.

The chain uses TRBV5-4 and TRBJ2-5; D is perhaps TRBD1 or TRBD2 (6 bases each). The CDR3 spans 14 residues. Germline CDR1 is SGHNT and CDR2 is YYREEE (reference sequence). Trimming took 0 bases from V and 4 from J, leaving 10 bases between them. CDR3 sequence reads: CASSLGWGAETQYF. The CDR3 DNA reads TGTGCCAGCAGCTTGGGATGGGGGGCAGAGACCCAGTACTTC.

CDR3 sequence reads: CASSLTGGQTEAFF. For the CDR3, the DNA is TGTGCCAGCAGTTTGACAGGGGGCCAAACTGAAGCTTTCTTT. This rearrangement joins TRBV27 to TRBJ1-1; 10 nucleotides align to TRBD1. Germline V gene data show CDR1 as MNHEY and CDR2 as SMNVEV (reference sequence). The V and J ends lost 3 bases and 5 bases, in that order; junction bases with no gene match: 3. This CDR3 has 14 amino acids.

This chain connects TRBV29-1 to TRBJ2-2; TRBD2 is a possible D gene (5 bases). The CDR3 has 13 residues. Germline V gene data show CDR1 as SQVTM and CDR2 as ANQGSEA. Trimming left V 7 bases short and J 4 bases short, with 13 bases between. The CDR3 sequence is CSAEGQLTGELFF. CDR3 in DNA: TGCAGCGCTGAGGGCCAACTCACCGGGGAGCTGTTTTTT.

The rearrangement joins TRBV5-4 to TRBJ2-4; weak D call: TRBD2 (6 bases). This CDR3 is 13 amino acids long. Germline V lookup: CDR1 SGHNT, CDR2 YYREEE (reference sequence). V gave up 5 bases and J gave up 7 bases, with 13 bases separating them. Written as DNA, the CDR3 is TGTGCCAGCAGGGAGGGCAGAGACAACATTCAGTACTTC. Its protein product is CASREGRDNIQYF.

V gene TRBV5-5 combines with J gene TRBJ2-7; no reliable D call. The CDR3 is made up of 12 amino acids. Trimming stripped 0 bases from V and 3 bases from J, with 4 bases between. Per the germline V gene, CDR1 is SGHKS and CDR2 is YYEKEE (reference sequence). The CDR3 nucleotides are TGTGCCAGCAGCTTGGGCAACTACGAGCAGTACTTC. Amino acid sequence: CASSLGNYEQYF.

The rearrangement uses TRBV5-1 and TRBJ2-2; perhaps TRBD2 as D (6 bases). The V gene's germline CDR1 is SGHRS and CDR2 YFSETQ. The V and J ends lost 1 base and 2 bases respectively, with 12 bases between them. The CDR3 totals 16 residues. The CDR3 is CASSLMGGRNTGELFF. The CDR3 nucleotides read TGCGCCAGCAGCTTGATGGGAGGTAGAAACACCGGGGAGCTGTTTTTT.

This clone was seen only a few times. The J gene is TRBJ2-7, the V gene TRBV27; 7 nucleotides agree with TRBD2. This CDR3 spans 15 amino acids. CDR1 and CDR2 (germline): MNHEY, SMNVEV (reference sequence). The trim removed 7 bases at V and 5 bases at J, leaving 14 bases unmatched. The CDR3: CASIGNGAGAHEQYF. The CDR3 DNA follows: TGTGCCAGCATTGGGAACGGGGCGGGAGCCCACGAGCAGTACTTC.

The CDR3 DNA follows: TGTGCCAGCAGCTTGGGGCCCGGGAACAGGGGGCTGAATGAAAAACTGTTTTTT. Protein: CASSLGPGNRGLNEKLFF. V gene TRBV11-2 combines with J gene TRBJ1-4; 9 nucleotides align to TRBD1. With 3 bases clipped from V and 5 bases from J, the junction kept 13 bases outside the gene matches. The CDR3 runs to 18 residues. Germline V CDR1 and CDR2: SGHAT, FQNNGV.

The V and J genes are TRBV6-1 and TRBJ1-1; D is ambiguous. CDR3 length equals 16 residues. Germline V lookup: CDR1 MNHNS, CDR2 SASEGT. The V gene lost 1 base and the J gene lost 2 bases, with 14 bases spanning the gap. CDR3: CASSEGVGRGNTEAFF. As DNA, the CDR3 is TGTGCCAGCAGTGAAGGGGTTGGCAGAGGAAACACTGAAGCTTTCTTT.

CDR3 DNA: TGTGCCAGCAGTCTTGGGGGGAGTAGCAATCAGCCCCAGCATTTT. Encoded protein: CASSLGGSSNQPQHF. This sequence joins TRBV28 and TRBJ1-5; tentative D call: TRBD1 (5 bases). V was pared by 5 bases and J by 0 bases, with 11 bases between. Germline CDR1 MDHEN, CDR2 SYDVKM. The CDR3 totals 15 residues.

The chain uses TRBV2 and TRBJ2-3, with D perhaps being TRBD1 or TRBD2 (6 bases each). The germline V and J ends were trimmed by 5 bases and 1 base, with 16 bases remaining between them. Germline-derived CDR1 and CDR2 are SNHLY and FYNNEI. This CDR3 is built from 16 residues. The CDR3 DNA is TGTGCCAGCAGTTTCGGACTGGGGGGCGGCACAGATACGCAGTATTTT. This encodes CASSFGLGGGTDTQYF.

The chain is built from TRBV19 and TRBJ2-3, with TRBD1 identical over 8 bases. There are 16 residues in the CDR3. Germline V gene sequence: CDR1 LNHDA, CDR2 SQIVND (reference sequence). The ends lost 3 bases at V and 0 bases at J; junction bases unmatched: 5. CDR3 sequence reads: CASSIGTGTSTDTQYF. CDR3 nucleotide sequence: TGTGCCAGTAGTATTGGGACAGGAACTAGCACAGATACGCAGTATTTT. Full variable domain (rest looked up from reference TRBV19 and TRBJ2-3): DGGITQSPKYLFRKEGQNVTLSCEQNLNHDAMYWYRQDPGQGLRLIYYSQIVNDFQKGDIAEGYSVSREKKESFPLTVTSAQKNPTAFYLCASSIGTGTSTDTQYFGPGTRLTVL.